These 32 T cell receptor beta chains were sequenced from one sample in a study of PD-1 blockade in classical Hodgkin lymphoma. Some clones are missing from TCRdb's copy, which holds only in-frame ones; the method was immunoSEQ multiplex PCR. The sample holds approximately 99,000 clones, more than 80% seen once. Autologous stem cell transplantation was followed by relapse in every patient, and brentuximab vedotin exposure varied. The material was peripheral blood mononuclear cells (PBMCs), obtained before the second cycle of nivolumab. Source of these receptors: a human donor with classical Hodgkin lymphoma.

The rearrangement joins TRBV7-2 to TRBJ2-5, with TRBD1 matching over 7 bases. The CDR3 contains 14 residues. Germline CDR1 is SGHTA and CDR2 is FQGNSA. The V and J ends lost 4 bases and 4 bases, in that order; junction bases with no gene match: 6. The CDR3 DNA sequence: TGTGCCAGCAGCTACTCCCGGACAGGAGAGACCCAGTACTTC. This translates into CASSYSRTGETQYF.

V usage is TRBV20-1 and J usage is TRBJ1-2; D is unresolved. Germline CDR1 reads DFQATT; CDR2 reads SNEGSKA (reference sequence). Trimming pared 5 bases from V and 7 bases from J, leaving 5 bases between. The CDR3 runs to 9 residues. The CDR3 DNA sequence: TGCAGTGCTCCAGGTGGCTACACCTTC. Its protein product is CSAPGGYTF.

CDR3 in DNA: TGTGCCTGGAGTATGACAGGGGGCGCCTACAATGAGCAGTTCTTC. Translation: CAWSMTGGAYNEQFF. The V gene is TRBV30, the J gene TRBJ2-1; TRBD1 matches at 10 bases. CDR1 and CDR2 from the germline V gene are GTSNPN and SVGIG (reference sequence). The CDR3 is made up of 15 amino acids. The J segment lost 2 bases and the V segment lost 2 bases, leaving 3 bases of the junction unmatched.

The chain recombines TRBV10-3 with TRBJ1-4; TRBD1 might be the D (5 bases). The germline V gene has CDR1 ENHRY and CDR2 SYGVKD. The CDR3 contains 13 residues. The V gene lost 3 bases and the J gene lost 12 bases, with 14 bases spanning the gap. As DNA, the CDR3 is TGTGCCATCAGTGAAACAGGCGACGGGGAACTGTTTTTT. Translated: CAISETGDGELFF.

The rearrangement joins TRBV9 to TRBJ2-7; D ambiguous. Germline V gene sequence: CDR1 SGDLS, CDR2 YYNGEE. The CDR3 runs 15 residues. Trimming left V 0 bases short and J 2 bases short, with 12 bases between. Here the CDR3 reads CASSVGFGTTYEQYF. The CDR3 bases are TGTGCCAGCAGCGTAGGGTTTGGAACTACCTACGAGCAGTACTTC.

The rearrangement links TRBV12-5 to TRBJ2-1, with D tentatively TRBD2 (6 bases). This CDR3 region has 13 residues. Looked up from germline, CDR1 is LGHNT and CDR2 is FRNRAP. Trimming left V 5 bases short and J 13 bases short, with 18 bases between. In DNA, the CDR3 is TGTGCTAGTGGTCCCAGACTAGAATTTGCTCAGTTCTTC. Its translation is CASGPRLEFAQFF.

This clone showed up just a few times. The J gene is TRBJ1-4, the V gene TRBV19; D gene uncertain. Trimming removed 3 bases from V and 8 bases from J, with 10 bases in between. The CDR3 totals 13 residues. Looked up from germline, CDR1 is LNHDA and CDR2 is SQIVND (reference sequence). Written as DNA, the CDR3 is TGTGCCAGTAGTATTTCTGGCAGGGAAAAACTGTTTTTT. It codes for CASSISGREKLFF.

On this clone: At one end, the junction sequence differs from germline, possibly due to a read error. The V call is TRBV15, the J call TRBJ2-7; D possibly corresponds to TRBD1 (6 bases). Germline assignment: CDR1 LNHNV and CDR2 YYDKDF (reference sequence). The CDR3 runs 13 residues. The CDR3 DNA reads TGTGCCACCAGCAGAAACCGGGACAACGCCCGTGTCTTC. Protein sequence: CATSRNRDNARVF. Looking up the rest from reference TRBV15 and TRBJ2-7 gives the full variable domain: DAMVIQNPRYQVTQFGKPVTLSCSQTLNHNVMYWYQQKSSQAPKLLFHYYDKDFNNEADTPDNFQSRRPNTSFCFLDIRSPGLGDTAMYLCATSRNRDNARVFGPGTRLTVT.

This clone was counted between two and nine times. This rearrangement joins TRBV28 to TRBJ1-5; D is uncertain. Germline-derived CDR1 and CDR2 are MDHEN and SYDVKM. Trimming stripped 6 bases from V and 3 bases from J, with 6 bases between. This CDR3 spans 12 amino acids. The CDR3 is CASRAVNQPQHF. Here the CDR3 DNA reads TGTGCCAGCAGGGCAGTCAATCAGCCCCAGCATTTT.

The rearrangement joins TRBV7-8 to TRBJ2-7, with no clear D. Trimming stripped 5 bases from V and 2 bases from J, with 7 bases between. CDR3 size: 12 residues. CDR1 and CDR2 (germline): SGHVS, FQNEAQ. CDR3 region: CASSHRAYEQYF. The CDR3, as DNA: TGTGCCAGCAGCCATAGGGCCTACGAGCAGTACTTC.

CDR3 bases: TGTGCCAGCAAGGGGACTAGCGGGAGGGGAAGCTCCGAGCAGTACTTC. Its translation: CASKGTSGRGSSEQYF. The gene calls are TRBV2 and TRBJ2-7, with 16 bases matching TRBD2. V lost 7 bases to trimming and J lost 6 bases; unmatched junction nucleotides: 9. The CDR3 consists of 16 residues. Germline V gene data show CDR1 as SNHLY and CDR2 as FYNNEI.

The chain has TRBV19 and TRBJ2-7; the D call may be TRBD1 or TRBD2 (5 bases each). The V gene lost 6 bases and the J gene lost 2 bases, with 17 bases spanning the gap. This CDR3 is 15 amino acids long. Per germline, CDR1 LNHDA and CDR2 SQIVND (reference sequence). The DNA for the CDR3 is TGTGCCAGTAGCAACAAACCGGGACCCACCTACGAGCAGTACTTC. Encoded protein: CASSNKPGPTYEQYF. Drawing the rest from reference TRBV19 and TRBJ2-7, the complete variable domain is DGGITQSPKYLFRKEGQNVTLSCEQNLNHDAMYWYRQDPGQGLRLIYYSQIVNDFQKGDIAEGYSVSREKKESFPLTVTSAQKNPTAFYLCASSNKPGPTYEQYFGPGTRLTVT.

The genes are TRBV27 and TRBJ1-1; D ambiguous. The germline V and J ends were trimmed by 7 bases and 0 bases, with 9 bases remaining between them. This CDR3 spans 13 amino acids. The germline V gene encodes CDR1 MNHEY and CDR2 SMNVEV (reference sequence). CDR3 in DNA: TGTGCCAGCAAGGGTTTTATGAACACTGAAGCTTTCTTT. This encodes CASKGFMNTEAFF.

The V and J genes are TRBV9 and TRBJ2-1; the D is unclear. V lost 0 bases and J 4 bases, leaving 8 bases between the germline ends. The CDR3 consists of 14 residues. Germline values: CDR1 SGDLS, CDR2 YYNGEE. The CDR3 spells CASSVAKTYNEQFF. The CDR3 bases are TGTGCCAGCAGCGTAGCCAAGACTTACAATGAGCAGTTCTTC.

In its sample, this clone was seen a few times. The chain couples TRBV5-1 to TRBJ1-2, with unresolved D. V was trimmed by 0 bases and J by 4 bases, leaving 7 bases between them. This CDR3 region has 13 residues. CDR1 is SGHRS and CDR2 is YFSETQ in the germline V gene. The CDR3 sequence is CASSLDAVYGYTF. The CDR3 nucleotides are TGCGCCAGCAGCTTGGACGCGGTCTATGGCTACACCTTC.

This clone was observed at least ten times. The rearrangement links TRBV6-1 to TRBJ2-7; D possibly corresponds to TRBD1 (6 bases). The CDR3 spans 12 residues. The germline gives CDR1 MNHNS, CDR2 SASEGT. The germline V and J ends were trimmed by 10 bases and 2 bases, with 12 bases remaining between them. CDR3 in DNA: TGTGCCACCATGGGACACGCCTACGAGCAGTACTTC. Amino acid sequence: CATMGHAYEQYF.

The V gene is TRBV4-2, the J gene TRBJ1-2; 7 bases are shared with TRBD1. The V gene end was trimmed by 4 bases and the J gene end by 2 bases; junction bases not matched to a gene: 7. CDR1 and CDR2 from the germline V gene are LGHNA and YNFKEQ. There are 15 residues in the CDR3. As DNA, the CDR3 is TGTGCCAGCAGCCCTACGGGACAGAGCAACTATGGCTACACCTTC. It codes for CASSPTGQSNYGYTF.

The chain has TRBV4-1 and TRBJ2-7, with D perhaps TRBD2 (6 bases). CDR3 size: 15 residues. Trimming left V 1 base short and J 3 bases short, with 13 bases between. Per the germline V gene, CDR1 is MGHRA and CDR2 is YSYEKL. The CDR3 region is CASSQGDWVGYEQYF. CDR3 DNA: TGCGCCAGCAGCCAAGGGGACTGGGTCGGCTACGAGCAGTACTTC.

The CDR3, as DNA: TGTGCCAGTAGACTCTCGGGGGGCCCGAACACCGGGGAGCTGTTTTTT. The encoded protein is CASRLSGGPNTGELFF. This chain connects TRBV19 to TRBJ2-2; tentatively, D is TRBD2 (7 bases). The V end lost 6 bases, the J end lost 0 bases, and 14 bases lay between the germline ends. CDR3 length: 16 amino acids. Germline assignment: CDR1 LNHDA and CDR2 SQIVND (reference sequence).

The chain links TRBV6-1 to TRBJ2-7; D might be TRBD2 (6 bases). Trimming took 6 bases from V and 6 from J, leaving 12 bases between them. The CDR3 spans 12 residues. Germline loops: CDR1 MNHNS, CDR2 SASEGT. DNA for the CDR3: TGTGCCAGCAGCAGGGAGGTTGGCGAGCAGTACTTC. As protein: CASSREVGEQYF.

The CDR3 here is CASSGGGPSEKLFF. In DNA, the CDR3 is TGTGCCAGCAGCGGTGGGGGGCCTTCTGAAAAACTGTTTTTT. J is TRBJ1-4 and V is TRBV5-6; tentative D call: TRBD1 (6 bases). The germline V and J ends were trimmed by 4 bases and 7 bases, with 14 bases remaining between them. This CDR3 is 14 amino acids long. Germline CDR1 reads SGHDT; CDR2 reads YYEEEE. Supplemented by reference TRBV5-6 and TRBJ1-4, the full variable domain reads DAGVTQSPTHLIKTRGQQVTLRCSPKSGHDTVSWYQQALGQGPQFIFQYYEEEERQRGNFPDRFSGHQFPNYSSELNVNALLLGDSALYLCASSGGGPSEKLFFGSGTQLSVL.

The chain employs TRBV11-2 and TRBJ2-1, with a possible D match to TRBD2 (5 bases). Germline values: CDR1 SGHAT, CDR2 FQNNGV. The V and J ends lost 0 bases and 7 bases respectively, with 7 bases between them. There are 13 residues in the CDR3. The CDR3 here is CASSLDRRNEQFF. The CDR3 nucleotides are TGTGCCAGCAGCTTAGACAGGAGGAATGAGCAGTTCTTC.

The chain has TRBV11-2 and TRBJ2-7; D is ambiguous. The V gene's germline CDR1 is SGHAT and CDR2 FQNNGV. The CDR3 consists of 13 residues. Trimming took off 5 bases at V and 6 bases at J, with 14 bases between the two ends. CDR3 in amino acids: CASSPTEHLEQYF. The CDR3 bases are TGTGCCAGCAGCCCCACAGAACACCTCGAGCAGTACTTC.

The rearrangement links TRBV25-1 to TRBJ1-4; D is undetermined. The CDR3 is 15 amino acids. V gave up 7 bases and J gave up 5 bases, with 17 bases separating them. Germline CDR1 is MGHDK and CDR2 is SYGVNS. The DNA for the CDR3 is TGTGCCAGCATTGGCAGGTTTGGGGAAAATGAAAAACTGTTTTTT. Protein: CASIGRFGENEKLFF.

Only a few counts were recorded for this clone. The V gene is TRBV11-2, the J gene TRBJ2-3; 8 bases line up with TRBD2. This CDR3 has 16 amino acids. CDR1 is SGHAT and CDR2 is FQNNGV in the germline V gene. Trimming at V came to 2 bases and at J to 3 bases, leaving 7 bases not matched to a gene. The CDR3 loop reads CASSLSRASGTDTQYF. CDR3 nucleotides: TGTGCCAGCAGCTTATCTAGGGCTAGCGGGACAGATACGCAGTATTTT.

This chain uses TRBV19 with TRBJ2-1, with 10 bases matching TRBD2. Per germline, CDR1 LNHDA and CDR2 SQIVND (reference sequence). J lost 3 bases, V lost 3 bases, and 8 bases had no gene match. The CDR3 sequence is 17 residues long. This CDR3 is CASSILRTSGYYNEQFF. The CDR3 nucleotides are TGTGCCAGTAGTATCTTGAGGACTAGCGGTTACTACAATGAGCAGTTCTTC.

This chain joins TRBV5-1 and TRBJ2-5; D is undetermined. Trimming took off 4 bases at V and 5 bases at J, with 15 bases between the two ends. CDR3 length: 14 amino acids. Germline values: CDR1 SGHRS, CDR2 YFSETQ. The chain's CDR3 is CASSPEITWETQYF. In DNA, the CDR3 is TGCGCCAGCAGCCCCGAGATTACCTGGGAGACCCAGTACTTC.

V is TRBV7-2 and J is TRBJ1-2; maybe TRBD1 (6 bases). The CDR3 loop spans 14 amino acids. The germline V gene encodes CDR1 SGHTA and CDR2 FQGNSA. V was pared by 5 bases and J by 8 bases, with 18 bases between. DNA of the CDR3: TGTGCCAGCAGCACCGCCTCGGGGGCGTCGGGCTACACCTTC. It encodes CASSTASGASGYTF.

The rearrangement uses TRBV28 and TRBJ1-3; TRBD1 aligns across 7 bases. With 6 bases clipped from V and 0 bases from J, the junction kept 5 bases outside the gene matches. Per germline, CDR1 MDHEN and CDR2 SYDVKM. This CDR3 region has 15 residues. In DNA form, the CDR3 reads TGTGCCAGCAGCCGGGACAGTTACTCTGGAAACACCATATATTTT. Translating it yields CASSRDSYSGNTIYF.

This chain connects TRBV19 to TRBJ1-5; D call uncertain. There are 17 residues in the CDR3. CDR1 is LNHDA and CDR2 is SQIVND in the germline V gene (reference sequence). V was shortened by 5 bases and J by 2 bases, with 19 bases between the two germline ends. The CDR3 nucleotides are TGTGCCAGTAGTCCTACCCAACGTCAACCAGGCAATCAGCCCCAGCATTTT. It translates to CASSPTQRQPGNQPQHF.

The CDR3 DNA reads TGTGCCTGGACCGGACGGACGAGCTCCTACGAGCAGTACTTC. Translation: CAWTGRTSSYEQYF. The chain joins TRBV30 to TRBJ2-7; no definite D call. V was clipped by 4 bases and J by 0 bases, with 13 bases between them. This CDR3 is 14 amino acids long. Germline V CDR1 and CDR2: GTSNPN, SVGIG (reference sequence).

The chain couples TRBV6-1 to TRBJ1-2; D is unresolved. Per germline, CDR1 MNHNS and CDR2 SASEGT. The CDR3 is made up of 15 amino acids. Trimming stripped 6 bases from V and 0 bases from J, with 14 bases between. The CDR3 region has the DNA TGTGCCAGCAGCCCCCCGTGGGCCACTAACTATGGCTACACCTTC. Protein: CASSPPWATNYGYTF.